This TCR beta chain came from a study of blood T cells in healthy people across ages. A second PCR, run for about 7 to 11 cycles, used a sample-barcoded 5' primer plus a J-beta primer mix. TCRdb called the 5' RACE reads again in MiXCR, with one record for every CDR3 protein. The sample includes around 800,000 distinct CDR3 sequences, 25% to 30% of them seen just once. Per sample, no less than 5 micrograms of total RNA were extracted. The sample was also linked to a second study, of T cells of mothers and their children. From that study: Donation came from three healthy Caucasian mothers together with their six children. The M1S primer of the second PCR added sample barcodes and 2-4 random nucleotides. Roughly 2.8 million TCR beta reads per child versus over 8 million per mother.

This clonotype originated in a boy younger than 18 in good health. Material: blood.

The CDR3 spells CASTPVHLSYEQYF. CDR3 nucleotide sequence: TGTGCCAGCACCCCTGTGCACCTCTCCTACGAGCAGTACTTC. This chain connects TRBV7-2 to TRBJ2-7, with D uncertain. CDR3 size: 14 residues. The germline gives CDR1 SGHTA, CDR2 FQGNSA. Between the trimmed V and J ends, which lost 7 bases and 0 bases, there was a span of 13 bases.